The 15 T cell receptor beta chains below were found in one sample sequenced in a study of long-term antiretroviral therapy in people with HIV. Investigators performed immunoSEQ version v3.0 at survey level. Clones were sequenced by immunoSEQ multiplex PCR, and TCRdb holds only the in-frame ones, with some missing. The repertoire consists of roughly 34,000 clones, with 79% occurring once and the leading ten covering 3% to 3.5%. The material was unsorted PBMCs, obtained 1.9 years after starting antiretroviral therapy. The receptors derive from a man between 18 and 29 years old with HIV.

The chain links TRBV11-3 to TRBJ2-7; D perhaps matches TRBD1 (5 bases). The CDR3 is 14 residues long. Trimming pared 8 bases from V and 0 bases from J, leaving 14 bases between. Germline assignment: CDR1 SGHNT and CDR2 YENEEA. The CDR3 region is CASPRQIHSYEQYV. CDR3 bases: TGTGCCAGCCCCCGACAGATCCACTCCTACGAGCAGTACGTC.

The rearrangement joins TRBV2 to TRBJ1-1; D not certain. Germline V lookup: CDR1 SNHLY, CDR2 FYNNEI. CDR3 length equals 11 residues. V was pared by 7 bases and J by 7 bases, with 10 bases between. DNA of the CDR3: TGTGCCAGCATTGGGCCCTATGAAGCTTTCTTT. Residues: CASIGPYEAFF.

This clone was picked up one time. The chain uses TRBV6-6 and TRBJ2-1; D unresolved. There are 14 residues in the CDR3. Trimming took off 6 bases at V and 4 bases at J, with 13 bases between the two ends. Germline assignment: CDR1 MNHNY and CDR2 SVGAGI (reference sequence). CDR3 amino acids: CASSLDLTYNEQFF. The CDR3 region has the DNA TGTGCCAGCAGCTTGGACCTAACTTACAATGAGCAGTTCTTC.

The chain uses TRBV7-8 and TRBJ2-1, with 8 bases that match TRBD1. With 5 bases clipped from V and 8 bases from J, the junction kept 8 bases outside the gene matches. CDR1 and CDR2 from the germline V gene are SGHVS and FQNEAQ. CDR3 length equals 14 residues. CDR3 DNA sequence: TGTGCCAGCAGCCCCCACCAGGGGGCTCATGAGCAGTTCTTC. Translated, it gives CASSPHQGAHEQFF.

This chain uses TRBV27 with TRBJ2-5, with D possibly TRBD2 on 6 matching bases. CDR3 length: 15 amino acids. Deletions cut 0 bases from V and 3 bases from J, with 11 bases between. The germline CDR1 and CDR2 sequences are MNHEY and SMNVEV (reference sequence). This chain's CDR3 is CASSLSAGRKETQYF. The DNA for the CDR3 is TGTGCCAGCAGTTTATCGGCGGGGCGAAAAGAGACCCAGTACTTC.

The CDR3 sequence: CASIQTGGETQYF. The CDR3 DNA reads as TGTGCCAGTATCCAGACGGGAGGAGAGACCCAGTACTTC. The rearrangement joins TRBV7-9 to TRBJ2-5; TRBD2 matches at 7 bases. The CDR3 runs to 13 residues. Germline CDR1 reads SEHNR; CDR2 reads FQNEAQ (reference sequence). J gave up 4 bases and V 9 bases, and 8 bases lay outside the gene matches.

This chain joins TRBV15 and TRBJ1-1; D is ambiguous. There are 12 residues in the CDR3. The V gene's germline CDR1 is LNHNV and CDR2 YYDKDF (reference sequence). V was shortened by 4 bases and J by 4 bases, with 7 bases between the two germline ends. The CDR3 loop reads CATSTQRTEAFF. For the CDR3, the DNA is TGTGCCACCAGCACCCAACGCACTGAAGCTTTCTTT.

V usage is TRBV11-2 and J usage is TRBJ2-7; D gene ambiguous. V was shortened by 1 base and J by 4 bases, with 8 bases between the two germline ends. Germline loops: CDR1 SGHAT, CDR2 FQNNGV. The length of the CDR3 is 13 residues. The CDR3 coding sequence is TGTGCCAGCAGCTTAGCTGAGGAATACGAGCAGTACGTC. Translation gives CASSLAEEYEQYV.

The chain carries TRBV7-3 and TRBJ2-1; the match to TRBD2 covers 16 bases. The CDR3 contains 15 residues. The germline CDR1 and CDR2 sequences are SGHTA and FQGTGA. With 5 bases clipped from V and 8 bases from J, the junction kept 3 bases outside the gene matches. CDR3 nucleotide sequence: TGTGCCAGCAGCCTTGGGACTAGCGGGAGGGATGAGCAGTTCTTC. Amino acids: CASSLGTSGRDEQFF.

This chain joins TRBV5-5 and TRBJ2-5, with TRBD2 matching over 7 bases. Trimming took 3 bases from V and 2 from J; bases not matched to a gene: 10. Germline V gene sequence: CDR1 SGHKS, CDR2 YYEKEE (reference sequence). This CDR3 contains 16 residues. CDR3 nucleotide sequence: TGTGCCAGCAGCTCTGACCGGGACTATCCTCAAGAGACCCAGTACTTC. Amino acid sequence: CASSSDRDYPQETQYF.

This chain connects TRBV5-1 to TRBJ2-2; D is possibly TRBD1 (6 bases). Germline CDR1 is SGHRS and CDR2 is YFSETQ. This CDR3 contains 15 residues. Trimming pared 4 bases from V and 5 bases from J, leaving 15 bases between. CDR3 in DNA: TGCGCCAGCAGCAGAACGTACAGGGAAACCGGGGAGCTGTTTTTT. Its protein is CASSRTYRETGELFF.

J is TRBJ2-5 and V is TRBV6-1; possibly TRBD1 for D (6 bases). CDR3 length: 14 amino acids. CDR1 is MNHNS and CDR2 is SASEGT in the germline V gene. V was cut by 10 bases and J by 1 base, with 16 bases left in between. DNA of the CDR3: TGTGCCATCCGCCCAACGGACAGCCAAGAGACCCAGTACTTC. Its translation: CAIRPTDSQETQYF.

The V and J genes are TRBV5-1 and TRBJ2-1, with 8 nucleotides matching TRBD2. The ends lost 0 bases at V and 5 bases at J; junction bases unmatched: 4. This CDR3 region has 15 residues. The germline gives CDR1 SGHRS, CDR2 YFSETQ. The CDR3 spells CASSLGPGGDNEQFF. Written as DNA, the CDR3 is TGCGCCAGCAGCTTGGGCCCGGGGGGGGACAATGAGCAGTTCTTC.

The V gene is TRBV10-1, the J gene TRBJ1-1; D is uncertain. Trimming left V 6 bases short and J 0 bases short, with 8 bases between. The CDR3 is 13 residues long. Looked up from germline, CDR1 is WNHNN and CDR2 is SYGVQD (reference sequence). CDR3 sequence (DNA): TGCGCCAGCAGGGATCAGGTGAACACTGAAGCTTTCTTT. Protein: CASRDQVNTEAFF.

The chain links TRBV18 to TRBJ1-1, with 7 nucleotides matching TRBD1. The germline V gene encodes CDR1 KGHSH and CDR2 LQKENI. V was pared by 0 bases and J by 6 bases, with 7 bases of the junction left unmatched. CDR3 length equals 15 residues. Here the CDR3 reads CASSPPGQRQAEAFF. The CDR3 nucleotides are TGTGCCAGCTCACCACCGGGACAGAGACAGGCTGAAGCTTTCTTT.